These 24 T cell receptor beta chains were sequenced from one sample in a study of blood T cells in healthy people across ages. PCR was performed a second time for about 6 to 12 cycles using a sample-barcoded 5' primer and a J-beta primer mix. TCRdb re-called the 5' RACE reads through MiXCR, storing one row per CDR3 protein. Of roughly 2 million distinct CDR3 sequences listed, roughly 52% were seen once; the top ten hold approximately 2%. Sequenced sample: blood. All receptors come from a woman between 40 and 50 years old in good health.

The chain recombines TRBV28 with TRBJ2-5; the D gene is possibly TRBD2 (5 bases). Trimming removed 6 bases from V and 5 bases from J, with 16 bases in between. The length of the CDR3 is 14 residues. Germline-derived CDR1 and CDR2 are MDHEN and SYDVKM. CDR3 amino acids: CASSPLSGGETQYF. CDR3 in DNA: TGTGCCAGCAGCCCCCTTTCGGGCGGGGAGACCCAGTACTTC.

The chain links TRBV20-1 to TRBJ1-2; the match to TRBD1 covers 7 bases. The ends lost 4 bases at V and 4 bases at J; junction bases unmatched: 6. The germline V gene has CDR1 DFQATT and CDR2 SNEGSKA (reference sequence). This CDR3 comprises 13 residues. CDR3 DNA sequence: TGCAGTGCTACGACAGGGCAAGCCTATGGCTACACCTTC. It encodes CSATTGQAYGYTF.

The chain recombines TRBV7-2 with TRBJ2-1; D remains unclear. V was clipped by 1 base and J by 9 bases, with 10 bases between them. Per the germline V gene, CDR1 is SGHTA and CDR2 is FQGNSA. CDR3 size: 13 residues. CDR3 amino acids: CASSLGIGVEQFF. In DNA form, the CDR3 reads TGTGCCAGCAGCTTAGGTATCGGCGTTGAGCAGTTCTTC. The variable domain in full, with the rest retrieved from reference TRBV7-2 and TRBJ2-1, is GAGVSQSPSNKVTEKGKDVELRCDPISGHTALYWYRQSLGQGLEFLIYFQGNSAPDKSGLPSDRFSAERTGGSVSTLTIQRTQQEDSAVYLCASSLGIGVEQFFGPGTRLTVL.

This chain links TRBV5-1 with TRBJ2-7, with D maybe TRBD2 (6 bases). The germline V gene encodes CDR1 SGHRS and CDR2 YFSETQ. V lost 4 bases and J lost 3, with 17 bases in between. The CDR3 totals 15 residues. The CDR3 region is CASSPAGLPNYEQYF. In nucleotides, the CDR3 is TGCGCCAGCAGCCCCGCGGGACTCCCAAACTACGAGCAGTACTTC.

This chain links TRBV28 with TRBJ1-1; no reliable D call. Per germline, CDR1 MDHEN and CDR2 SYDVKM. This CDR3 is built from 14 residues. V lost 9 bases, J lost 5 bases, and 19 bases lay in between. In nucleotides, the CDR3 is TGTGCCAGTAGTCCCCGGGTACAGACTACTGAAGCTTTCTTT. Translating it yields CASSPRVQTTEAFF.

This chain links TRBV29-1 with TRBJ2-7, with TRBD1 matching 9 bases. J gave up 7 bases and V 4 bases, and 8 bases lay outside the gene matches. CDR3 length equals 13 residues. CDR1 is SQVTM and CDR2 is ANQGSEA in the germline V gene. The CDR3 sequence is CSVATGGYNEQYF. The CDR3 DNA reads as TGCAGCGTTGCGACAGGGGGGTACAATGAGCAGTACTTC.

This clonotype was detected many times. The chain recombines TRBV5-1 with TRBJ2-1, with 8 bases lining up with TRBD1. The better agreement between TRBJ2-7 and the DNA end casts doubt on the J call. Germline CDR1 SGHRS, CDR2 YFSETQ. The CDR3 extends over 15 amino acids. The CDR3 bases are TGCGCCAGCAGCTTGGGACAGGGGTCCTACAATGAGCAGTACTTC. This sequence encodes CASSLGQGSYNEQYF.

There are a few counts of this clonotype. The chain employs TRBV6-2 or TRBV6-3 and TRBJ2-5; 7 bases match TRBD1. CDR3 size: 14 residues. Per germline, CDR1 MNHEY and CDR2 SVGEGT. J was trimmed by 4 bases and V by 5 bases; bases with no gene match: 7. CDR3 DNA sequence: TGTGCCAGCAGTGGACAGGTGTGGGGAGAGACCCAGTACTTC. It specifies CASSGQVWGETQYF.

The chain joins TRBV7-9 to TRBJ1-2, with D hard to call. The germline CDR1 and CDR2 sequences are SEHNR and FQNEAQ (reference sequence). V was pared by 0 bases and J by 4 bases, with 9 bases between. The CDR3 length is 14 residues. Here the CDR3 reads CASSLAVDGYGYTF. The CDR3 DNA reads as TGTGCCAGCAGCTTAGCGGTGGATGGCTATGGCTACACCTTC.

The chain links TRBV20-1 to TRBJ2-3; D gene ambiguous. Germline CDR1 and CDR2: DFQATT and SNEGSKA (reference sequence). The CDR3 is 12 residues long. V gave up 6 bases and J gave up 4 bases, with 11 bases separating them. The CDR3 sequence: CSATWSSDTQYF. CDR3 coding DNA: TGCAGTGCCACCTGGTCCTCAGATACGCAGTATTTT.

This chain connects TRBV27 to TRBJ1-4, with D possibly matching TRBD1 (5 bases). CDR1 and CDR2 (germline): MNHEY, SMNVEV (reference sequence). The V end lost 6 bases, the J end lost 5 bases, and 19 bases lay between the germline ends. The CDR3 sequence is 16 residues long. The CDR3 DNA reads TGTGCCAGCAGCCTAGTCCCAGGGAGGGTGAATGAAAAACTGTTTTTT. Protein sequence: CASSLVPGRVNEKLFF.

V is TRBV5-4 and J is TRBJ2-7, with 7 bases aligning to TRBD2. The DNA end lines up better with TRBJ2-4; the J call may be wrong. This CDR3 comprises 16 residues. CDR1 and CDR2 (germline): SGHNT, YYREEE (reference sequence). CDR3 sequence: CASSLFGQGGKNIQYF. As DNA, the CDR3 is TGTGCCAGCAGCTTGTTCGGTCAGGGAGGGAAAAACATTCAGTACTTC.

V is TRBV11-2 and J is TRBJ2-1; 12 bases match TRBD2. Germline CDR1 reads SGHAT; CDR2 reads FQNNGV. V was pared by 8 bases and J by 0 bases, with 20 bases of the junction left unmatched. The CDR3 consists of 21 residues. The CDR3: CASGKKGSSGGASSSYNEQFF. In DNA form, the CDR3 reads TGTGCCAGCGGCAAAAAAGGGTCTAGCGGGGGGGCGTCGAGCTCCTACAATGAGCAGTTCTTC.

The rearrangement joins TRBV20-1 to TRBJ2-7; 8 nucleotides align to TRBD1. Germline-derived CDR1 and CDR2 are DFQATT and SNEGSKA (reference sequence). The CDR3 contains 14 residues. V lost 6 bases to trimming and J lost 4 bases; unmatched junction nucleotides: 11. The CDR3 coding sequence is TGCAGTGCCTCGGACAGGGCCCTCACTTACGAGCAGTACTTC. Encoded protein: CSASDRALTYEQYF.

The chain employs TRBV7-2 and TRBJ2-7; D gene uncertain. The V end lost 5 bases, the J end lost 2 bases, and 10 bases lay between the germline ends. This CDR3 is 13 amino acids long. Germline V gene lookup returns CDR1 SGHTA and CDR2 FQGNSA. The CDR3 nucleotides are TGTGCCAGCAGCGCCCGGGCCACCTACGAGCAGTACTTC. Amino acid sequence: CASSARATYEQYF.

This clonotype has just one count. This may arise from a read error, as a much more abundant clone is one base away. The genes are TRBV4-2 and TRBJ2-1; a possible D gene is TRBD2 (5 bases). This CDR3 is built from 14 residues. The germline CDR1 and CDR2 sequences are LGHNA and YNFKEQ. CDR3 region: CASSQEASYKEQFF. CDR3 bases: TGTGCCAGCAGCCAAGAGGCTAGCTACAAGGAGCAGTTCTTC.

About this clonotype itself: A junction end diverges from the germline sequence, so it may reflect a read error. The chain joins TRBV15 to TRBJ2-3; 8 positions match TRBD1. This CDR3 contains 16 residues. Germline V gene lookup returns CDR1 LNHNV and CDR2 YYDKDF (reference sequence). CDR3 amino acids: CATNRDRGRGTDTQYF. The CDR3 bases are TGTGCCACCAACAGAGACAGGGGACGGGGAACAGATACGCAGTATTTT. The full variable domain, with the rest looked up from reference TRBV15 and TRBJ2-3, is DAMVIQNPRYQVTQFGKPVTLSCSQTLNHNVMYWYQQKSSQAPKLLFHYYDKDFNNEADTPDNFQSRRPNTSFCFLDIRSPGLGDTAMYLCATNRDRGRGTDTQYFGPGTRLTVL.

This chain joins TRBV7-2 and TRBJ1-5; 8 bases agree with TRBD1. The length of the CDR3 is 13 residues. Germline-derived CDR1 and CDR2 are SGHTA and FQGNSA. V lost 5 bases and J lost 7; bases outside the gene matches: 4. The CDR3 bases are TGTGCCAGCAGCCCGGACAGGGCACAGCCCCAGCATTTT. Translating it yields CASSPDRAQPQHF.

The chain has TRBV19 and TRBJ2-5, with unresolved D. V was trimmed by 3 bases and J by 0 bases, leaving 11 bases between them. The germline CDR1 and CDR2 sequences are LNHDA and SQIVND (reference sequence). CDR3 size: 15 residues. In DNA form, the CDR3 reads TGTGCCAGTAGTATCTGGTCCGTGGACCAAGAGACCCAGTACTTC. Translating gives CASSIWSVDQETQYF.

The chain has TRBV5-4 and TRBJ2-5; D uncertain. The CDR3 totals 15 residues. CDR1 and CDR2 (germline): SGHNT, YYREEE (reference sequence). V was pared by 10 bases and J by 1 base, with 20 bases between. This chain's CDR3 is CAAGRSGLTQETQYF. CDR3 nucleotides: TGTGCCGCTGGACGGAGTGGCCTCACCCAAGAGACCCAGTACTTC.

This rearrangement joins TRBV2 to TRBJ2-7; 13 bases map to TRBD2. With V trimmed by 6 bases and J by 9 bases, 14 bases remained unmatched. CDR1 SNHLY and CDR2 FYNNEI come from the germline V gene. The CDR3 loop spans 16 amino acids. CDR3: CASSETTGTSGVGQYF. The CDR3, as DNA: TGTGCCAGCAGCGAAACCACCGGGACTAGCGGGGTAGGGCAGTACTTC.

This clonotype showed up just a few times. V usage is TRBV29-1 and J usage is TRBJ2-5; TRBD2 is a possible D gene (5 bases). Deletions cut 7 bases from V and 3 bases from J, with 15 bases between. Looked up from germline, CDR1 is SQVTM and CDR2 is ANQGSEA. This CDR3 comprises 13 residues. CDR3 coding DNA: TGCAGCGCCCGAGCCCGGGGAGAAGAGACCCAGTACTTC. This codes for CSARARGEETQYF. Combining the CDR3 with reference TRBV29-1 and TRBJ2-5 gives the whole variable domain SAVISQKPSRDICQRGTSLTIQCQVDSQVTMMFWYRQQPGQSLTLIATANQGSEATYESGFVIDKFPISRPNLTFSTLTVSNMSPEDSSIYLCSARARGEETQYFGPGTRLLVL.

The J gene is TRBJ2-3, the V gene TRBV12-3 or TRBV12-4, with D uncertain. The CDR3 sequence is 13 residues long. The ends were cut back, 3 bases at V and 5 bases at J, with 9 bases in the middle. CDR3 nucleotide sequence: TGTGCCAGCAGTTTGTCCCGGAAAGATACGCAGTATTTT. This sequence encodes CASSLSRKDTQYF.

With regard to this clonotype: One base away lies a much larger clone, so this may be a sequencing read error. This chain joins TRBV6-5 and TRBJ2-5; TRBD1 matches at 9 bases. The J call may be in error: the DNA end matches TRBJ2-7 better. CDR3 length equals 14 residues. Germline assignment: CDR1 MNHEY and CDR2 SVGAGI. The CDR3 loop reads CASRPGTGNYEQYF. The DNA of the CDR3 is TGTGCCAGCAGGCCCGGGACAGGGAACTACGAGCAGTACTTC.